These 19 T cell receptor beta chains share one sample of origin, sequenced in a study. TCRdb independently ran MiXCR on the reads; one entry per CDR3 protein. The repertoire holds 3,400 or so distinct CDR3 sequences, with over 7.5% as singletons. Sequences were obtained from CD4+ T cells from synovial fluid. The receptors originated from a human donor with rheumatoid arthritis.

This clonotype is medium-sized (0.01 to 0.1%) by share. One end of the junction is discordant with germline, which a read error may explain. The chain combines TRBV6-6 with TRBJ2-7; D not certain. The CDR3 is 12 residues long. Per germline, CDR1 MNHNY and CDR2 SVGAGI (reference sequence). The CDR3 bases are TGTGCCAGCAGTTACAATGTCCTACAGCCCCCGTTC. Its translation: CASSYNVLQPPF.

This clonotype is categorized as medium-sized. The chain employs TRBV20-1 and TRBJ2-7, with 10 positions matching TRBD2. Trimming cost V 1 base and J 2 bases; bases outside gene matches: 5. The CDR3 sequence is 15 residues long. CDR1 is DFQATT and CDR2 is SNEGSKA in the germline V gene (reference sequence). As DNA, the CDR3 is TGCAGTGCTAGAGCCTTCGGACTAGCGGCCTACGAGCAGTACTTC. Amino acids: CSARAFGLAAYEQYF.

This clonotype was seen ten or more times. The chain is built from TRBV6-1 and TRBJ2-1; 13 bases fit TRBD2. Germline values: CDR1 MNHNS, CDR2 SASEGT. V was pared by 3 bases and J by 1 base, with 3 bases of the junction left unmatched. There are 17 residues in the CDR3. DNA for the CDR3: TGTGCCAGCAGTGACGGGACTAGCGGGAAATCCTACAATGAGCAGTTCTTC. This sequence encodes CASSDGTSGKSYNEQFF.

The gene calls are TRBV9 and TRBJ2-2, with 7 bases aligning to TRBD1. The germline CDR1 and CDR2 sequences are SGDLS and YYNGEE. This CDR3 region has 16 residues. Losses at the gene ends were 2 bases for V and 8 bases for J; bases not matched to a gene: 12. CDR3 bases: TGTGCCAGCAGCGTTGGGGCAGGGACAGAAAAAGGGGAGCTGTTTTTT. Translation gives CASSVGAGTEKGELFF.

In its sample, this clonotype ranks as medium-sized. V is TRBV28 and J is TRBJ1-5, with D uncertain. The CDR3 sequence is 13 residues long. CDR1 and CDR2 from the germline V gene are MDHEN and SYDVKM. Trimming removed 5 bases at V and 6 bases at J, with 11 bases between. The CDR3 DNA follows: TGTGCCAGCAGTCGGACGGGCTTTCAGCCCCAGCATTTT. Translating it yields CASSRTGFQPQHF.

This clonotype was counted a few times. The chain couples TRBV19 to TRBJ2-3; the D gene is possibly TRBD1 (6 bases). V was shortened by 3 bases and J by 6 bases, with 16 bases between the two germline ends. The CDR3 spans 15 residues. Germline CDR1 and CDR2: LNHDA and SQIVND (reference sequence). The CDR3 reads CASSMVQGQEDTQYF. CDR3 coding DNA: TGTGCCAGTAGTATGGTGCAGGGGCAGGAGGATACGCAGTATTTT.

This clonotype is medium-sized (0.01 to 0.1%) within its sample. The CDR3 protein is CASSLWAGGSTEAFF. For the CDR3, the DNA is TGTGCCAGCAGCTTATGGGCAGGGGGTAGCACTGAAGCTTTCTTT. The chain employs TRBV7-2 and TRBJ1-1, with 7 positions matching TRBD1. With 2 bases clipped from V and 4 bases from J, the junction kept 7 bases outside the gene matches. The CDR3 has 15 amino acids. From germline, CDR1 is SGHTA and CDR2 FQGNSA. The entire variable domain, with the rest obtained from reference TRBV7-2 and TRBJ1-1, is as follows: GAGVSQSPSNKVTEKGKDVELRCDPISGHTALYWYRQSLGQGLEFLIYFQGNSAPDKSGLPSDRFSAERTGGSVSTLTIQRTQQEDSAVYLCASSLWAGGSTEAFFGQGTRLTVV.

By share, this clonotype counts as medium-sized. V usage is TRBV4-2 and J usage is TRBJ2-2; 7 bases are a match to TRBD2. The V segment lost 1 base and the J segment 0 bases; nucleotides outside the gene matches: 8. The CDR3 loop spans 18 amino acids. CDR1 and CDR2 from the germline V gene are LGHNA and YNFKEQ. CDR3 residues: CASSQVGLAAANTGELFF. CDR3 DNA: TGTGCCAGCAGCCAAGTAGGGCTAGCGGCGGCGAACACCGGGGAGCTGTTTTTT.

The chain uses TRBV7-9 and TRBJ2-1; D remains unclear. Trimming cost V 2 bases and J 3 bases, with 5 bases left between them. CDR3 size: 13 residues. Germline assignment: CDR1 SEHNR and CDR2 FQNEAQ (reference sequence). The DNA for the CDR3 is TGTGCCAGCAGCTTATATGACTACAATGAGCAGTTCTTC. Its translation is CASSLYDYNEQFF.

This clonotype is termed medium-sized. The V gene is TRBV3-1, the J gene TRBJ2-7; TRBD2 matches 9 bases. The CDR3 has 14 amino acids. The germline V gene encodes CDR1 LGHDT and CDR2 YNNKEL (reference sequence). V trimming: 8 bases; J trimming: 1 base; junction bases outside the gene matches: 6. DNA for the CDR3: TGTGCCAGCCTACCAGGACTAGCGTCCTACGAGCAGTACTTC. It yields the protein CASLPGLASYEQYF.

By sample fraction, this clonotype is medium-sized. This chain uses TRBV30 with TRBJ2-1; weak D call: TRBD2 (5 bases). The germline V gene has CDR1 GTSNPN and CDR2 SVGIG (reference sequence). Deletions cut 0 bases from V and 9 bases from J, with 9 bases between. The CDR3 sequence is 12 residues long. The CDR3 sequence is CAWSVLGVEQFF. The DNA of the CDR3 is TGTGCCTGGAGTGTACTGGGAGTTGAGCAGTTCTTC. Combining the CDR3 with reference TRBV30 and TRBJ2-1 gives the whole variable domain SQTIHQWPATLVQPVGSPLSLECTVEGTSNPNLYWYRQAAGRGLQLLFYSVGIGQISSEVPQNLSASRPQDRQFILSSKKLLLSDSGFYLCAWSVLGVEQFFGPGTRLTVL.

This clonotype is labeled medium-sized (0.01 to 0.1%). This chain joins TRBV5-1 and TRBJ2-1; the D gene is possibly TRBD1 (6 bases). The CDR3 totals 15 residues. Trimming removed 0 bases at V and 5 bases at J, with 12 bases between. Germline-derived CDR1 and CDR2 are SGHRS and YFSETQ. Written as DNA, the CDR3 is TGCGCCAGCAGCTTGGTGCAGGGGAGTAACAATGAGCAGTTCTTC. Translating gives CASSLVQGSNNEQFF.

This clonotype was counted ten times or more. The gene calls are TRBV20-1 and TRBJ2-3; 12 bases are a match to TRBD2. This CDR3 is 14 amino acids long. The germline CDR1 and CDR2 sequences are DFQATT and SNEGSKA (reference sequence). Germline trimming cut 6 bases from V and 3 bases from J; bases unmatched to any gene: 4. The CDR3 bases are TGCAGTGCCGACGGACTAGCGGGAACAGATACGCAGTATTTT. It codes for CSADGLAGTDTQYF.

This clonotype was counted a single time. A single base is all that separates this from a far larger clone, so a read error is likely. In nucleotides, the CDR3 is TGCGCCAGCAGCCATGTAGCGAGAGTTCATGAGCAGTTCTTC. Its translation: CASSHVARVHEQFF. The chain joins TRBV4-3 to TRBJ2-5, with a weak D call TRBD2 (5 bases). The end of the DNA fits TRBJ2-1 better, so the J call may be wrong. Germline V lookup: CDR1 LGHNA, CDR2 YSLEER. The CDR3 totals 14 residues.

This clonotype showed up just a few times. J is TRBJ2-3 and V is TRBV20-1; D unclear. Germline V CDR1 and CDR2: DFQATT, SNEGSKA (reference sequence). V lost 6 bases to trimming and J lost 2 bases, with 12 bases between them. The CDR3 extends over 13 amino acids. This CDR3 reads CSAIYTATDTQYF. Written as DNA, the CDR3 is TGCAGTGCAATCTATACAGCCACAGATACGCAGTATTTT.

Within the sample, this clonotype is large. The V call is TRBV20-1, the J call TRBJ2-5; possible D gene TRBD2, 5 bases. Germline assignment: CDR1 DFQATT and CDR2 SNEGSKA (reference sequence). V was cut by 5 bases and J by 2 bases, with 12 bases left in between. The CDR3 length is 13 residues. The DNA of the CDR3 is TGCAGTGCTGGTGAACGGGGACAAGAGACCCAGTACTTC. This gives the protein CSAGERGQETQYF.

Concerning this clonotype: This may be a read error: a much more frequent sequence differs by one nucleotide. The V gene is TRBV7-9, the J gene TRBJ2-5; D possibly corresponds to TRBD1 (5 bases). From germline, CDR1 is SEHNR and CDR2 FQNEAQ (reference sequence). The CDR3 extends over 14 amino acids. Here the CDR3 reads CASSLVGAGETKYF. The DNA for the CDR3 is TGTGCCAGCAGCCTCGTAGGGGCCGGAGAGACCAAGTACTTC.

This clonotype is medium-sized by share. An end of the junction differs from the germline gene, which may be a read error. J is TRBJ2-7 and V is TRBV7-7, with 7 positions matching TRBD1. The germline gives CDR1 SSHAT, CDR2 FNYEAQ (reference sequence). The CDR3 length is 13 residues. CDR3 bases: TGTGCTAGCAGCTTAAACACAGGGGCGGAGCAGTACTTC. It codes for CASSLNTGAEQYF.

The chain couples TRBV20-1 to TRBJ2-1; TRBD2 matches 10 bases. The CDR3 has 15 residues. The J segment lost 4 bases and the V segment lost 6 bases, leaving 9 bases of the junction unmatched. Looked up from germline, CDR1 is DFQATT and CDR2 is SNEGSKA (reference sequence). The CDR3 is CSAPTSSGSYNEQFF. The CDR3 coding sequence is TGCAGTGCCCCGACCTCTAGCGGGAGTTACAATGAGCAGTTCTTC.